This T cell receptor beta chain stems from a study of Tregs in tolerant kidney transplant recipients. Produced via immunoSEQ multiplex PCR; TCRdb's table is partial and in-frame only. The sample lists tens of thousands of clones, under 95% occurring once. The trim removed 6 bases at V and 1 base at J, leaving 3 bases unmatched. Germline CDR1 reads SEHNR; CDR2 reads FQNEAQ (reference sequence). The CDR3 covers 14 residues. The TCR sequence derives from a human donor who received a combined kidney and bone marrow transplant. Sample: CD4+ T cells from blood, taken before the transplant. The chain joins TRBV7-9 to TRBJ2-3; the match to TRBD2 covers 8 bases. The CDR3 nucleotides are TGTGCCAGCAGGCCAGCGGGGGGCACAGATACGCAGTATTTT. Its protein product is CASRPAGGTDTQYF. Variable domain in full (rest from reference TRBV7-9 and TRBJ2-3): DTGVSQNPRHKITKRGQNVTFRCDPISEHNRLYWYRQTLGQGPEFLTYFQNEAQLEKSRLLSDRFSAERPKGSFSTLEIQRTEQGDSAMYLCASRPAGGTDTQYFGPGTRLTVL.